Reported below is one T cell receptor (beta chain). TCRdb's copy holds only in-frame clones and misses some; the assay was immunoSEQ multiplex PCR. In the table there are around 25,000 clones, 65% to 85% of which are singletons. V lost 2 bases, J lost 0 bases, and 5 bases lay in between. This CDR3 spans 13 amino acids. Germline V gives CDR1 SGDLS, CDR2 YYNGEE. This sample is part of a study of OX40 agonist ivuxolimab in advanced cancers. The receptor comes from an adult with an advanced solid tumor such as melanoma, head and neck, liver or kidney cancer. The gene calls are TRBV9 and TRBJ1-1; D unresolved. Sequences were derived from CD4+ or CD8+ T cells sorted from blood, sampled in a trial of the OX40 agonist ivuxolimab. The CDR3 region is CASSVLMNTEAFF. CDR3 sequence (DNA): TGTGCCAGCAGCGTTCTGATGAACACTGAAGCTTTCTTT. The entire variable domain, with the rest obtained from reference TRBV9 and TRBJ1-1, is as follows: DSGVTQTPKHLITATGQRVTLRCSPRSGDLSVYWYQQSLDQGLQFLIQYYNGEERAKGNILERFSAQQFPDLHSELNLSSLELGDSALYFCASSVLMNTEAFFGQGTRLTVV.